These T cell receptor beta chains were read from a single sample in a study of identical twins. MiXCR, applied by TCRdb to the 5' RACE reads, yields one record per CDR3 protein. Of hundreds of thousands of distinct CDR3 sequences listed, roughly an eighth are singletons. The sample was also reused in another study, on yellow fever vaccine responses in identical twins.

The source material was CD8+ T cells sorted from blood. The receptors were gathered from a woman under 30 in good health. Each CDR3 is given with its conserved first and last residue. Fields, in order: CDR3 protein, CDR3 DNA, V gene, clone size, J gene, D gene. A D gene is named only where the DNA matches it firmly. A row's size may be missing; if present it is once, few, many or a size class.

CSARGVGPSYNEQFF	TGCAGTGCTAGAGGGGTGGGGCCCTCCTACAATGAGCAGTTCTTC	TRBV20-1	few	TRBJ2-1	NA
CASSVEGITAKNIQYF	TGTGCCAGCAGCGTAGAAGGGATTACGGCCAAAAACATTCAGTACTTC	TRBV9	few	TRBJ2-4	NA
CASQSGSYEQYF	TGTGCCAGCCAGTCTGGGAGCTACGAGCAGTACTTC	TRBV2	few	TRBJ2-7	NA
CASSGRQKETQYF	TGTGCCAGCAGCGGGAGGCAGAAAGAGACCCAGTACTTC	TRBV7-9	few	TRBJ2-5	NA
CASHWLSSSYNEQFF	TGTGCCAGCCACTGGTTATCGAGCTCCTACAATGAGCAGTTCTTC	TRBV2	NA	TRBJ2-1	NA
CATSDGVIGGRTGELFF	TGTGCCACCAGTGATGGTGTAATTGGTGGTCGGACCGGGGAGCTGTTTTTT	TRBV24-1	few	TRBJ2-2	NA
CASRPHLNQPQHF	TGTGCCAGCAGGCCTCATCTCAATCAGCCCCAGCATTTT	TRBV27	NA	TRBJ1-5	NA
CASSQDAHEQFF	TGCGCCAGCAGCCAAGACGCTCATGAGCAGTTCTTC	TRBV4-1	NA	TRBJ2-1	NA
CASSYRRTGDEQYF	TGTGCCAGCAGTTACCGACGGACTGGCGACGAGCAGTACTTC	TRBV6-5	few	TRBJ2-7	NA
CASSLTSGRDTDTQYF	TGTGCCAGCAGTTTGACTAGCGGGAGGGACACAGATACGCAGTATTTT	TRBV2	few	TRBJ2-3	TRBD2
CAISESVDGLTYGYTF	TGTGCCATCAGTGAGTCGGTAGACGGATTAACCTATGGCTACACCTTC	TRBV10-3	few	TRBJ1-2	NA
CATSDLNNEQFF	TGTGCCACCAGTGATTTGAACAATGAGCAGTTCTTC	TRBV24-1	many	TRBJ2-1	NA
CSVDPRQPYGYTF	TGCAGCGTTGATCCCCGACAACCCTATGGCTACACCTTC	TRBV29-1	few	TRBJ1-2	NA
CASSYIRGTGVGELFF	TGTGCCAGCAGCTACATCAGAGGGACAGGGGTCGGGGAGCTGTTTTTT	TRBV11-1	once	TRBJ2-2	TRBD1
CASSLGSGASSSTDTQYF	TGTGCCAGCAGCTTAGGTAGCGGGGCTTCCTCTAGCACAGATACGCAGTATTTT	TRBV7-3	once	TRBJ2-3	TRBD2
CASSFYRASSPGSCFF	NA	TRBV12-3/TRBV12-4	NA	TRBJ2-2	NA
CATSDPRSSYNEQFF	TGTGCCACCAGTGATCCTAGGAGCTCCTACAATGAGCAGTTCTTC	TRBV24-1	few	TRBJ2-1	NA